This T cell receptor beta chain was retrieved from a study of Ad26.COV2.S vaccination and SARS-CoV-2 variants. Treatment specified: roughly 19 received Ad26.COV2.S at low or high dose, single or two shots; about 5 received placebo; per-sample allocation not given. Sampling was done on day 63 after the first vaccine or placebo injection. In Boston, an adult donor aged 18-55 years took part. The CDR3 consists of 13 residues. The junction had 7 bases not matched to a gene; V was cut back by 5 bases and J by 8 bases. The germline V gene has CDR1 SGHVS and CDR2 FQNEAQ. Data came from immunoSEQ multiplex PCR; TCRdb stores just in-frame clones and leaves some out. The sample holds roughly 250,000 clones, roughly 89% seen once. The table lists this clone with a count of one.

The sequences come from peripheral blood, collected in a trial of Ad26.COV2.S vaccine versus placebo. The rearrangement links TRBV7-8 to TRBJ1-2; TRBD1 matches at 8 bases. The clonotype comes from a person between 18 and 65 years old who received the Ad26.COV2.S COVID-19 vaccine or a placebo. The CDR3 sequence: CASSRKTGGGYTF. CDR3 nucleotides: TGTGCCAGCAGCAGGAAAACAGGGGGAGGCTACACCTTC. The full variable domain, rest sourced from reference TRBV7-8 and TRBJ1-2, is GAGVSQSPRYKVAKRGQDVALRCDPISGHVSLFWYQQALGQGPEFLTYFQNEAQLDKSGLPSDRFFAERPEGSVSTLKIQRTQQEDSAVYLCASSRKTGGGYTFGSGTRLTVV.